These 25 T cell receptor beta chains share one sample of origin, sequenced in a study of shared clonotypes between healthy human individuals (dated by TCRdb to between 2020 and 2021). Libraries were built with the immunoSEQ multiplex PCR assay. TCRdb holds this immuneACCESS table with in-frame rearrangements only. Some clones are missing; in checked studies, unresolved V genes explain under half, and the rest has no known cause. The sample data list some 650,000 clones, and roughly 97% of these were observed just once. The ten largest clones add up to 0.055% to 0.07% of the sample. Sequences were obtained from naive CD4+ T cells sorted from blood. Per the publication, the cell subset or site label means: CD45RA+ positively selected. The source of these receptors is a woman in her twenties or thirties in good health.

As for this clone: One end of the junction is discordant with germline, which a read error may explain. The chain recombines TRBV28 with TRBJ2-7, with 11 positions matching TRBD1. Per the germline V gene, CDR1 is MDHEN and CDR2 is SYDVKM. The CDR3 is 14 residues long. In DNA form, the CDR3 reads TGTGCCGGCAGATGGGACAGGGGGTCCTACGAGCAGTACTTC. This sequence encodes CAGRWDRGSYEQYF.

J is TRBJ2-3 and V is TRBV28; D ambiguous. Germline loops: CDR1 MDHEN, CDR2 SYDVKM. The CDR3 loop spans 12 amino acids. Trimming removed 7 bases from V and 0 bases from J, with 5 bases in between. CDR3 sequence reads: CASTVSTDTQYF. The CDR3 nucleotides are TGTGCCAGCACAGTGAGCACAGATACGCAGTATTTT.

V usage is TRBV5-1 and J usage is TRBJ2-5, with 10 bases matching TRBD1. Germline loops: CDR1 SGHRS, CDR2 YFSETQ. J gave up 4 bases and V 8 bases, and 8 bases lay outside the gene matches. This CDR3 spans 14 amino acids. This CDR3 reads CASTDRGLGETQYF. As DNA, the CDR3 is TGCGCCAGTACTGACAGGGGGCTTGGAGAGACCCAGTACTTC.

This clone was picked up one time. V and J are TRBV2 and TRBJ2-2; a weak D match, TRBD1 (6 bases). V shed 5 bases and J shed 7 bases, with 14 bases lying between them. Germline lookup yields CDR1 SNHLY and CDR2 FYNNEI. The length of the CDR3 is 14 residues. The CDR3 DNA reads TGTGCCAGCAGTACCACAGGGTCGGGCGGGGAGCTGTTTTTT. It is translated as CASSTTGSGGELFF.

V is TRBV6-1 and J is TRBJ1-1, with unresolved D. Per the germline V gene, CDR1 is MNHNS and CDR2 is SASEGT. The CDR3 loop spans 13 amino acids. The V end lost 8 bases, the J end lost 3 bases, and 13 bases lay between the germline ends. The CDR3 bases are TGTGCCAGCCGAGGTGGATGGGACACTGAAGCTTTCTTT. Its translation: CASRGGWDTEAFF.

The rearrangement uses TRBV28 and TRBJ1-5; maybe TRBD1 (5 bases). The CDR3 contains 14 residues. V was shortened by 2 bases and J by 5 bases, with 10 bases between the two germline ends. Germline V gene data show CDR1 as MDHEN and CDR2 as SYDVKM. The CDR3 here is CASSLEGTDQPQHF. CDR3 nucleotides: TGTGCCAGCAGTTTAGAGGGGACGGATCAGCCCCAGCATTTT.

The chain recombines TRBV19 with TRBJ1-2; D possibly corresponds to TRBD1 (6 bases). The germline CDR1 and CDR2 sequences are LNHDA and SQIVND (reference sequence). The CDR3 is made up of 15 amino acids. Trimming left V 8 bases short and J 4 bases short, with 20 bases between. CDR3 in amino acids: CASSGPRGLAYGYTF. CDR3 sequence (DNA): TGTGCCAGTTCAGGACCGCGGGGGCTGGCCTATGGCTACACCTTC.

A word on this clone: Other DNA variants within this sample encode the same CDR3. The chain couples TRBV2 to TRBJ1-1, with TRBD1 as a possible D gene (5 bases). The length of the CDR3 is 13 residues. V was cut by 4 bases and J by 1 base, with 7 bases left in between. Germline V gene data show CDR1 as SNHLY and CDR2 as FYNNEI. CDR3 bases: TGTGCCAGCAGTGCTCAGGGGAACACTGAAGCTTTCTTT. The encoded protein is CASSAQGNTEAFF.

This chain joins TRBV18 and TRBJ1-1; unclear D gene. This CDR3 is 12 amino acids long. Trimming removed 3 bases from V and 8 bases from J, with 10 bases in between. Germline assignment: CDR1 KGHSH and CDR2 LQKENI. The CDR3 here is CASSPAGREAFF. DNA of the CDR3: TGTGCCAGCTCACCGGCGGGGAGGGAAGCTTTCTTT.

The rearrangement uses TRBV5-1 and TRBJ2-1, with D unresolved. Trimming removed 0 bases at V and 0 bases at J, with 7 bases between. CDR1 is SGHRS and CDR2 is YFSETQ in the germline V gene. The CDR3 has 15 residues. As DNA, the CDR3 is TGCGCCAGCAGCTTGGACTCCGCCTCCTACAATGAGCAGTTCTTC. Its translation is CASSLDSASYNEQFF.

The chain joins TRBV4-3 to TRBJ1-2; D possibly corresponds to TRBD1 (5 bases). V lost 4 bases and J 5 bases, leaving 11 bases between the germline ends. The CDR3 totals 13 residues. Germline CDR1 reads LGHNA; CDR2 reads YSLEER. The CDR3 DNA sequence: TGCGCCAGCAGCCCGGGACGGATGTATGGCTACACCTTC. Residues: CASSPGRMYGYTF.

The J gene is TRBJ2-1, the V gene TRBV5-1, with 13 bases lining up with TRBD2. V trimming: 3 bases; J trimming: 7 bases; junction bases outside the gene matches: 10. The CDR3 totals 17 residues. Germline CDR1 reads SGHRS; CDR2 reads YFSETQ. Here the CDR3 reads CASSYSPGLAGLNEQFF. The CDR3 DNA reads as TGCGCCAGCAGCTACTCCCCGGGACTAGCGGGACTTAATGAGCAGTTCTTC. The full variable domain, with the rest looked up from reference TRBV5-1 and TRBJ2-1, is KAGVTQTPRYLIKTRGQQVTLSCSPISGHRSVSWYQQTPGQGLQFLFEYFSETQRNKGNFPGRFSGRQFSNSRSEMNVSTLELGDSALYLCASSYSPGLAGLNEQFFGPGTRLTVL.

The chain combines TRBV28 with TRBJ2-1; 9 nucleotides line up with TRBD2. The CDR3 is 16 amino acids. In germline, CDR1 is MDHEN, CDR2 SYDVKM. Trimming cost V 9 bases and J 0 bases; bases outside gene matches: 9. CDR3 DNA: TGTGCCAGTGAGAGTAGCGGGAGACTCTCCTACAATGAGCAGTTCTTC. It is translated as CASESSGRLSYNEQFF. Complete variable domain (other parts from reference TRBV28 and TRBJ2-1): DVKVTQSSRYLVKRTGEKVFLECVQDMDHENMFWYRQDPGLGLRLIYFSYDVKMKEKGDIPEGYSVSREKKERFSLILESASTNQTSMYLCASESSGRLSYNEQFFGPGTRLTVL.

The V and J genes are TRBV2 and TRBJ2-5; D gene ambiguous. Between the trimmed V and J ends, which lost 3 bases and 5 bases, there was a span of 7 bases. Germline assignment: CDR1 SNHLY and CDR2 FYNNEI. The CDR3 has 12 residues. DNA for the CDR3: TGTGCCAGCAGTGACACGAGGGAGACCCAGTACTTC. Translating it yields CASSDTRETQYF.

V usage is TRBV28 and J usage is TRBJ2-7; D uncertain. Trimming shortened V by 8 bases and J by 4 bases, and 15 bases separated the two germline ends. This CDR3 spans 13 amino acids. Germline assignment: CDR1 MDHEN and CDR2 SYDVKM. The CDR3 nucleotides are TGTGCCAGCGCCATTCTCCCACCTTACGAGCAGTACTTC. Translation: CASAILPPYEQYF.

The gene calls are TRBV27 and TRBJ1-1; TRBD1 agrees at 10 bases. The CDR3 totals 17 residues. The J segment lost 2 bases and the V segment lost 8 bases, leaving 14 bases of the junction unmatched. Per the germline V gene, CDR1 is MNHEY and CDR2 is SMNVEV (reference sequence). CDR3 coding DNA: TGTGCCAGCCAGACGCGCCGGGACAGGGGCCATAACACTGAAGCTTTCTTT. It specifies CASQTRRDRGHNTEAFF.

The chain has TRBV19 and TRBJ1-5; no clear D. The ends were cut back, 0 bases at V and 11 bases at J, with 14 bases in the middle. Germline CDR1 LNHDA, CDR2 SQIVND (reference sequence). This CDR3 is 14 amino acids long. Here the CDR3 reads CASSIDLGPTAQHF. The CDR3 coding sequence is TGTGCCAGTAGTATAGATCTAGGACCCACGGCCCAGCATTTT. The full variable domain, its missing parts supplied by reference TRBV19 and TRBJ1-5, is DGGITQSPKYLFRKEGQNVTLSCEQNLNHDAMYWYRQDPGQGLRLIYYSQIVNDFQKGDIAEGYSVSREKKESFPLTVTSAQKNPTAFYLCASSIDLGPTAQHFGDGTRLSIL.

The rearrangement links TRBV18 to TRBJ2-3; 10 bases are a match to TRBD2. The J segment lost 0 bases and the V segment lost 4 bases, leaving 4 bases of the junction unmatched. CDR3 length equals 16 residues. Germline values: CDR1 KGHSH, CDR2 LQKENI. The CDR3 protein is CASSLQTSGSTDTQYF. In DNA form, the CDR3 reads TGTGCCAGCTCACTCCAGACTAGCGGGAGCACAGATACGCAGTATTTT.

The V and J genes are TRBV18 and TRBJ2-2; D may be TRBD1 or TRBD2 (5 bases each). Trimming removed 1 base from V and 3 bases from J, with 12 bases in between. Per germline, CDR1 KGHSH and CDR2 LQKENI. This CDR3 has 16 amino acids. The CDR3 nucleotides read TGTGCCAGCTCACCACGCGGCCAGGGAGACACCGGGGAGCTGTTTTTT. Encoded protein: CASSPRGQGDTGELFF.

The chain uses TRBV28 and TRBJ1-5, with 7 bases identical to TRBD1. The CDR3 runs to 17 residues. Germline CDR1 reads MDHEN; CDR2 reads SYDVKM. Trimming took 8 bases from V and 5 from J; bases not matched to a gene: 18. CDR3 in DNA: TGTGCCAGCCTTCAGGGGGGCAGGGGAAAGGGGCATCAGCCCCAGCATTTT. It yields the protein CASLQGGRGKGHQPQHF.

V gene TRBV6-5 combines with J gene TRBJ1-2; 9 bases agree with TRBD1. Per the germline V gene, CDR1 is MNHEY and CDR2 is SVGAGI. This CDR3 region has 14 residues. The ends lost 4 bases at V and 4 bases at J; junction bases unmatched: 4. The CDR3 loop reads CASSWDRAGYGYTF. CDR3 nucleotide sequence: TGTGCCAGCAGTTGGGACAGGGCTGGCTATGGCTACACCTTC.

The CDR3 DNA reads as TGTGCCAGCAGTCTCTCTCTTGCGGGAGCCTACAATGAGCAGTTCTTC. Amino acids: CASSLSLAGAYNEQFF. The genes are TRBV11-1 and TRBJ2-1; 7 bases agree with TRBD2. Germline CDR1 is SGHAT and CDR2 is FQDESV (reference sequence). Germline trimming cut 6 bases from V and 2 bases from J; bases unmatched to any gene: 10. The CDR3 has 16 residues.

This clone was seen a single time. The rearrangement links TRBV5-1 to TRBJ2-1; D might be TRBD1 (5 bases). Looked up from germline, CDR1 is SGHRS and CDR2 is YFSETQ. V dropped 2 bases and J dropped 4 bases, with 13 bases sitting between them. The CDR3 has 15 amino acids. The CDR3 sequence is CASSLGVELYNEQFF. For the CDR3, the DNA is TGCGCCAGCAGCTTAGGGGTGGAGCTTTACAATGAGCAGTTCTTC.

The chain uses TRBV27 and TRBJ2-3; 14 nucleotides align to TRBD2. Germline V gene lookup returns CDR1 MNHEY and CDR2 SMNVEV (reference sequence). Germline trimming cut 6 bases from V and 1 base from J; bases unmatched to any gene: 0. The CDR3 spans 15 residues. CDR3 loop: CASRGLAGGTDTQYF. The CDR3 nucleotides are TGTGCCAGCAGGGGACTAGCGGGGGGCACAGATACGCAGTATTTT.

The chain couples TRBV11-2 to TRBJ2-3, with TRBD1 as a possible D gene (5 bases). Germline V gene sequence: CDR1 SGHAT, CDR2 FQNNGV. The CDR3 runs 15 residues. With 5 bases removed from V and 0 bases from J, the gap between germline ends came to 12 bases. CDR3 residues: CASSDMGRSTDTQYF. In DNA, the CDR3 is TGTGCCAGCAGCGATATGGGGCGGAGCACAGATACGCAGTATTTT.